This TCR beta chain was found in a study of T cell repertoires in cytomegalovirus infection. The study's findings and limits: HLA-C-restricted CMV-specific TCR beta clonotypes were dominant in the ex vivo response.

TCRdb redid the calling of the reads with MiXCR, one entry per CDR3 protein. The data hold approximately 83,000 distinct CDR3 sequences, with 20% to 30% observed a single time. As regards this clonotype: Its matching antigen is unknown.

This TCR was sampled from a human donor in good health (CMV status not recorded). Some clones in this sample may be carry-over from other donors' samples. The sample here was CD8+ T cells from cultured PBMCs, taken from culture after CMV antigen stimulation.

DNA for the CDR3: TGTGCCAGTATGGAACAGGGCTATACGCAGTATTTT. Protein: CASMEQGYTQYF. The chain joins TRBV19 to TRBJ2-3, with D maybe TRBD1 (6 bases). Trimming removed 7 bases at V and 7 bases at J, with 12 bases between. Per the germline V gene, CDR1 is LNHDA and CDR2 is SQIVND (reference sequence). The length of the CDR3 is 12 residues.